In this sample, the clone carrying this TCR beta chain turned up many times. What it recognizes is unknown. RNA transcripts yielded amplified TCR beta CDR3 regions. The study used the HTBI primer set for a first-round RT-PCR of the TCR CDR3. TCRdb ran MiXCR on the multiplex PCR reads and lists one entry per CDR3 protein. This sample yields a few hundred thousand distinct CDR3 sequences, of which around 13% are seen a single time; around 19% belongs to the top ten. These data belong to a study of T cells in Graves' hyperthyroidism and ophthalmopathy. Study-wide context: The blood sample was taken at first diagnosis, before treatment began. Study findings and constraints: Appearing also in blood were most of the thyroid clonotypes expanded above 0.001.

Germline V CDR1 and CDR2: MNHEY, SMNVEV (reference sequence). With 3 bases removed from V and 7 bases from J, the gap between germline ends came to 12 bases. The CDR3 contains 13 residues. The rearrangement uses TRBV27 and TRBJ1-2; no definite D call. This clonotype was sampled from a woman aged 30 to 39 with Graves' ophthalmopathy. The source material was blood. The DNA of the CDR3 is TGTGCCAGCAGTTTTTCTGGGGTTGGTGGCTACACCTTC. Protein sequence: CASSFSGVGGYTF.